A single sample is the source of the 11 T cell receptor beta chains below, sequenced in a study of T-cell memory formation after mild COVID-19. MiXCR, run by TCRdb on the 5' RACE reads, gives a single entry per CDR3 protein. This table holds around 250,000 distinct CDR3 sequences, over 15% found once. The sample comprised PBMCs or a T cell subset sorted from them (not recorded which). The receptors derive from a man between 18 and 29 years old who had mild COVID-19 (a few samples of this study predate the infection). Cell type and time point are not known.

This clonotype was observed many times. The V gene is TRBV6-6, the J gene TRBJ1-6; no clear D gene. In germline, CDR1 is MNHNY, CDR2 SVGAGI (reference sequence). V lost 8 bases, J lost 9 bases, and 11 bases lay in between. CDR3 size: 12 residues. Here the CDR3 reads CASGQDSSPLHF. The CDR3 bases are TGTGCCAGCGGCCAGGATAGTTCACCCCTCCACTTT.

This clonotype appeared a few times. The CDR3 bases are TGTGCCAGCAGCTTAGACTACGGCACTGAGCAGTTCTTC. This sequence encodes CASSLDYGTEQFF. The chain uses TRBV7-2 and TRBJ2-1, with unresolved D. Trimming took 1 base from V and 9 from J, leaving 10 bases between them. This CDR3 has 13 residues. Germline V lookup: CDR1 SGHTA, CDR2 FQGNSA.

This clonotype was observed at least ten times. The DNA of the CDR3 is TGTGCCAGCAGCCCAGGGACTGGACTCTACGAGCAGTACGTC. Protein: CASSPGTGLYEQYV. This chain links TRBV3-1 with TRBJ2-7; maybe TRBD2 (6 bases). The CDR3 sequence is 14 residues long. V was shortened by 4 bases and J by 3 bases, with 13 bases between the two germline ends. Germline V lookup: CDR1 LGHDT, CDR2 YNNKEL (reference sequence).

The V gene is TRBV9, the J gene TRBJ2-7; possible D gene TRBD2, 6 bases. The CDR3 consists of 14 residues. Germline V lookup: CDR1 SGDLS, CDR2 YYNGEE. Trimming pared 4 bases from V and 6 bases from J, leaving 17 bases between. CDR3 region: CASSPGGLRLEQYF. Here the CDR3 DNA reads TGTGCCAGCAGCCCCGGAGGGCTCCGTCTCGAGCAGTACTTC.

This sequence joins TRBV2 and TRBJ2-7; the D is unclear. The germline V gene encodes CDR1 SNHLY and CDR2 FYNNEI. V shed 3 bases and J shed 1 base, with 7 bases lying between them. This CDR3 region has 13 residues. CDR3 loop: CASSDPGSYEQYF. CDR3 in DNA: TGTGCCAGCAGTGATCCTGGATCCTACGAGCAGTACTTC.

The table lists this clonotype with a few counts. The V and J genes are TRBV6-5 and TRBJ1-2; 11 bases are shared with TRBD1. V was clipped by 6 bases and J by 8 bases; unmatched bases: 14. CDR3 size: 16 residues. Germline lookup yields CDR1 MNHEY and CDR2 SVGAGI. CDR3 protein: CASRRARDRGRVGYTF. In DNA, the CDR3 is TGTGCCAGCAGACGCGCCCGGGACAGGGGGAGAGTGGGCTACACCTTC.

This chain joins TRBV7-7 and TRBJ2-5, with D unclear. CDR3 length equals 14 residues. CDR1 SSHAT and CDR2 FNYEAQ come from the germline V gene (reference sequence). Trimming left V 5 bases short and J 0 bases short, with 10 bases between. The CDR3 reads CASSLTVYQETQYF. CDR3 coding DNA: TGTGCCAGCAGCCTGACTGTGTACCAAGAGACCCAGTACTTC.

There are a few counts of this clonotype. V usage is TRBV5-1 and J usage is TRBJ2-2; 9 nucleotides agree with TRBD1. CDR1 SGHRS and CDR2 YFSETQ come from the germline V gene. V was pared by 4 bases and J by 2 bases, with 3 bases of the junction left unmatched. The CDR3 is 15 amino acids. Written as DNA, the CDR3 is TGCGCCAGCAGCACGGGACAGGGAAACACCGGGGAGCTGTTTTTT. Its translation: CASSTGQGNTGELFF.

This clonotype occurred a few times. The chain is built from TRBV12-3 or TRBV12-4 and TRBJ2-7; D gene ambiguous. Between the trimmed V and J ends, which lost 8 bases and 6 bases, there was a span of 14 bases. This CDR3 comprises 12 residues. The CDR3 sequence: CASSLGDGEQYV. In DNA form, the CDR3 reads TGTGCCAGCTCTTTGGGCGATGGCGAGCAGTACGTC.

The V and J genes are TRBV4-1 and TRBJ1-1; D is perhaps TRBD1 (5 bases). The CDR3 totals 14 residues. Per the germline V gene, CDR1 is MGHRA and CDR2 is YSYEKL. V lost 1 base, J lost 1 base, and 7 bases lay in between. The CDR3 is CASSQVGRNTEAFF. CDR3 nucleotide sequence: TGCGCCAGCAGCCAAGTGGGGCGGAACACTGAAGCTTTCTTT.

J is TRBJ2-7 and V is TRBV10-2, with TRBD2 as a possible D gene (7 bases). Germline V gene lookup returns CDR1 WSHSY and CDR2 SAAADI. The CDR3 is made up of 12 amino acids. V lost 8 bases to trimming and J lost 7 bases, with 15 bases between them. This CDR3 is CASSGGRREQYF. The CDR3, as DNA: TGCGCCAGCTCGGGGGGCCGAAGGGAGCAGTACTTC.